Each of the 31 T cell receptor beta chains below was sequenced from the same sample in a study of T-cell reconstitution after alpha-beta-depleted transplantation in children. The TCRbeta library was prepared with unique molecular identifiers. TCRdb processed the PCR reads anew with MiXCR; each CDR3 protein has one entry. Of some 500,000 distinct CDR3 sequences listed, about 17% are singletons. This specimen consisted of PBMCs from the stem cell graft donor, obtained from the stem cell graft. Source of these receptors: a human donor who donated a stem cell graft to a child with acute lymphoblastic leukemia.

The CDR3 DNA reads as TGTGCCAGCAGCCAAGAGGTGCCGAACGACATATATTTT. It translates to CASSQEVPNDIYF. The chain employs TRBV3-1 and TRBJ1-3; no firm D call. Looked up from germline, CDR1 is LGHDT and CDR2 is YNNKEL (reference sequence). This CDR3 has 13 amino acids. Trimming removed 0 bases from V and 12 bases from J, with 12 bases in between.

This clonotype was observed at least ten times. The chain recombines TRBV5-1 with TRBJ2-1; possible D gene TRBD1, 6 bases. Germline V gene data show CDR1 as SGHRS and CDR2 as YFSETQ. The V end was cut by 0 bases, the J end by 5 bases, with 12 bases between. The CDR3 is made up of 15 amino acids. CDR3 residues: CASSLVSTGNNEQFF. The CDR3 coding sequence is TGCGCCAGCAGCTTGGTGTCTACAGGGAACAATGAGCAGTTCTTC.

V usage is TRBV4-1 and J usage is TRBJ2-1, with D perhaps matching TRBD2 (5 bases). Trimming left V 1 base short and J 0 bases short, with 16 bases between. The CDR3 is 18 amino acids. Germline values: CDR1 MGHRA, CDR2 YSYEKL. CDR3 amino acids: CASSQGGAGPSSYNEQFF. The CDR3 DNA is TGCGCCAGCAGCCAAGGAGGCGCGGGCCCGAGCTCCTACAATGAGCAGTTCTTC.

This clonotype was detected only a few times. This sequence joins TRBV4-1 and TRBJ1-5; a weak D match, TRBD1 (6 bases). The germline V gene encodes CDR1 MGHRA and CDR2 YSYEKL. The V end was cut by 6 bases, the J end by 2 bases, with 14 bases between. The CDR3 is 15 residues long. The CDR3 DNA follows: TGCGCCAGCAGTCCAGGCTCAGGGGGCAATCAGCCCCAGCATTTT. The encoded protein is CASSPGSGGNQPQHF.

This clonotype has just a few counts. The chain joins TRBV21-1 to TRBJ2-7. TRBV21-1 is given as a pseudogene. The CDR3 runs 12 residues. The CDR3 nucleotides read TGTGCCAGCAGCAAAGAGGAGAGTGGGCAGTACTTC. It is translated as CASSKEESGQYF.

The J gene is TRBJ2-1, the V gene TRBV12-3 or TRBV12-4; 9 bases agree with TRBD2. The CDR3 runs to 16 residues. Trimming took 7 bases from V and 4 from J; bases not matched to a gene: 11. The CDR3 sequence is CASIFPTSGRYNEQFF. CDR3 nucleotide sequence: TGTGCCAGCATCTTTCCGACTAGCGGTAGATACAATGAGCAGTTCTTC.

This clonotype appeared a few times. The J gene is TRBJ1-4, the V gene TRBV18; D ambiguous. Trimming pared 2 bases from V and 1 base from J, leaving 14 bases between. The CDR3 spans 17 residues. Germline CDR1 reads KGHSH; CDR2 reads LQKENI. This chain's CDR3 is CASSPNVGRRTNEKLFF. DNA for the CDR3: TGTGCCAGCTCACCAAACGTCGGCCGACGAACTAATGAAAAACTGTTTTTT.

This clonotype was seen only a few times. The J gene is TRBJ2-1, the V gene TRBV19, with 7 bases fitting TRBD1. Trimming took 9 bases from V and 3 from J; bases not matched to a gene: 8. CDR1 and CDR2 (germline): LNHDA, SQIVND (reference sequence). The length of the CDR3 is 14 residues. The CDR3 protein is CASRTAGGYNEQFF. CDR3 in DNA: TGTGCCAGCAGGACGGCAGGGGGCTACAATGAGCAGTTCTTC.

This clonotype was picked up many times. The chain recombines TRBV4-1 with TRBJ2-5, with 7 bases matching TRBD2. The CDR3 has 15 amino acids. Germline loops: CDR1 MGHRA, CDR2 YSYEKL. Unmatched junction bases numbered 9, after V lost 3 bases and J lost 5 bases. The CDR3: CASSHLAEGWETQYF. CDR3 bases: TGCGCCAGCAGCCATCTAGCGGAGGGCTGGGAGACCCAGTACTTC.

The chain couples TRBV5-5 to TRBJ1-1; no firm D call. CDR1 SGHKS and CDR2 YYEKEE come from the germline V gene (reference sequence). Trimming removed 4 bases at V and 4 bases at J, with 14 bases between. The CDR3 totals 14 residues. The CDR3 sequence: CASSPDRYRTEAFF. For the CDR3, the DNA is TGTGCCAGCAGCCCGGATCGATATCGCACTGAAGCTTTCTTT.

There are a few counts of this clonotype. This rearrangement joins TRBV29-1 to TRBJ2-2, with D tentatively TRBD1 (5 bases). Germline lookup yields CDR1 SQVTM and CDR2 ANQGSEA. V was shortened by 4 bases and J by 1 base, with 7 bases between the two germline ends. This CDR3 is built from 13 residues. The DNA of the CDR3 is TGCAGCGTTGGACAGCAGAACACCGGGGAGCTGTTTTTT. Translating gives CSVGQQNTGELFF.

This clonotype was seen only a few times. V is TRBV5-6 and J is TRBJ1-1, with 7 bases matching TRBD1. Germline V gene sequence: CDR1 SGHDT, CDR2 YYEEEE. Trimming took 1 base from V and 0 from J; bases not matched to a gene: 6. The CDR3 covers 16 residues. The CDR3, as DNA: TGTGCCAGCAGCTTGATGACAGGGTTCATGAACACTGAAGCTTTCTTT. The encoded protein is CASSLMTGFMNTEAFF.

This clonotype turned up a few times. The chain has TRBV4-1 and TRBJ2-1; a possible D gene is TRBD1 (6 bases). Germline V lookup: CDR1 MGHRA, CDR2 YSYEKL. CDR3 length: 16 amino acids. Trimming cost V 8 bases and J 4 bases, with 21 bases left between them. The DNA for the CDR3 is TGCGCCAGCCTCCCTTCGCAAGGGGGAAGATACAATGAGCAGTTCTTC. Its translation: CASLPSQGGRYNEQFF.

This clonotype has just a few counts. The chain joins TRBV3-1 to TRBJ2-7, with D possibly matching TRBD2 (6 bases). The CDR3 sequence is 19 residues long. V dropped 1 base and J dropped 2 bases, with 24 bases sitting between them. Per the germline V gene, CDR1 is LGHDT and CDR2 is YNNKEL (reference sequence). This CDR3 reads CASSQGGVGYTLPTYEQYF. The CDR3 DNA reads TGTGCCAGCAGCCAAGGCGGGGTAGGGTATACCTTACCCACCTACGAGCAGTACTTC.

This clonotype has only a few counts. The gene calls are TRBV3-1 and TRBJ2-5; 7 bases line up with TRBD2. Per germline, CDR1 LGHDT and CDR2 YNNKEL (reference sequence). V lost 3 bases, J lost 3 bases, and 16 bases stayed unmatched. The CDR3 covers 18 residues. The DNA for the CDR3 is TGTGCCAGCAGCCACCCCCGGCATCGGCTAGGGAGGGAAGAGACCCAGTACTTC. Amino acid sequence: CASSHPRHRLGREETQYF.

The gene calls are TRBV7-3 and TRBJ2-1, with TRBD2 identical over 12 bases. This CDR3 comprises 18 residues. The V gene's germline CDR1 is SGHTA and CDR2 FQGTGA. J was trimmed by 8 bases and V by 5 bases; bases with no gene match: 16. The CDR3 loop reads CASSPSPPLAGGPHEQFF. CDR3 nucleotides: TGTGCCAGCAGCCCATCCCCCCCTCTAGCGGGAGGGCCCCATGAGCAGTTCTTC.

The V and J genes are TRBV5-1 and TRBJ2-7; unclear D gene. Germline V gene data show CDR1 as SGHRS and CDR2 as YFSETQ. The CDR3 consists of 13 residues. V gave up 0 bases and J gave up 7 bases, with 11 bases separating them. The CDR3 sequence is CASSLGLTTEQYF. The CDR3, as DNA: TGCGCCAGCAGCTTGGGGCTCACTACGGAGCAGTACTTC.

V gene TRBV7-9 combines with J gene TRBJ2-4; 10 bases align to TRBD1. Germline CDR1 SEHNR, CDR2 FQNEAQ (reference sequence). The length of the CDR3 is 16 residues. V lost 4 bases and J lost 2; bases outside the gene matches: 5. The CDR3 DNA reads as TGTGCCAGCAGCTGGGGACAGGGGTCCCCCAAAAACATTCAGTACTTC. Amino acids: CASSWGQGSPKNIQYF.

There are a few counts of this clonotype. This sequence joins TRBV13 and TRBJ1-6; D is undetermined. Germline values: CDR1 PRHDT, CDR2 FYEKMQ (reference sequence). V lost 7 bases, J lost 5 bases, and 6 bases lay in between. The CDR3 extends over 12 amino acids. Here the CDR3 DNA reads TGTGCCAGCAAGCGCAATAATTCACCCCTCCACTTT. Translated, it gives CASKRNNSPLHF. The whole variable domain, filled in from reference TRBV13 and TRBJ1-6, reads AAGVIQSPRHLIKEKRETATLKCYPIPRHDTVYWYQQGPGQDPQFLISFYEKMQSDKGSIPDRFSAQQFSDYHSELNMSSLELGDSALYFCASKRNNSPLHFGNGTRLTVT.

This clonotype came up a few times. CDR3 DNA: TGCGCCAGCAGCTCTAGCGGGAACGAAAACATTCAGTACTTC. This codes for CASSSSGNENIQYF. The chain joins TRBV5-1 to TRBJ2-4; TRBD2 matches 9 bases. The CDR3 has 14 amino acids. Germline values: CDR1 SGHRS, CDR2 YFSETQ. Germline trimming cut 3 bases from V and 5 bases from J; bases unmatched to any gene: 3.

This chain connects TRBV2 to TRBJ2-7, with TRBD1 matching over 8 bases. V shed 7 bases and J 2 bases; nucleotides not matched to a gene: 19. This CDR3 spans 18 amino acids. CDR1 and CDR2 (germline): SNHLY, FYNNEI. CDR3 sequence reads: CASIIPGQAKFMTYEQYF. DNA of the CDR3: TGTGCCAGCATCATCCCGGGACAGGCTAAATTTATGACCTACGAGCAGTACTTC. Together with reference TRBV2 and TRBJ2-7, the CDR3 gives the full variable domain: EPEVTQTPSHQVTQMGQEVILRCVPISNHLYFYWYRQILGQKVEFLVSFYNNEISEKSEIFDDQFSVERPDGSNFTLKIRSTKLEDSAMYFCASIIPGQAKFMTYEQYFGPGTRLTVT.

This clonotype was seen a few times. The chain uses TRBV20-1 and TRBJ1-6, with a tentative D call TRBD1 (6 bases). Germline V gives CDR1 DFQATT, CDR2 SNEGSKA (reference sequence). V was trimmed by 3 bases and J by 7 bases, leaving 10 bases between them. CDR3 length: 13 amino acids. The CDR3 nucleotides are TGCAGTGCTAGGGAGGGGGGGAATTCACCCCTCCACTTT. The encoded protein is CSAREGGNSPLHF.

This chain links TRBV6-5 with TRBJ2-5; 7 bases fit TRBD1. Germline lookup yields CDR1 MNHEY and CDR2 SVGAGI. V was clipped by 2 bases and J by 3 bases; unmatched bases: 3. The CDR3 is made up of 14 amino acids. The CDR3 bases are TGTGCCAGCAGTTACAGGGGGACAGAAGAGACCCAGTACTTC. Its protein is CASSYRGTEETQYF.

This clonotype has more than one count but fewer than ten. This chain links TRBV5-8 with TRBJ2-4; D unresolved. The CDR3 has 10 residues. CDR1 and CDR2 (germline): SGHTS, YDEGEE. The V and J ends lost 4 bases and 9 bases respectively, with 5 bases between them. For the CDR3, the DNA is TGTGCCAGCAGCCTGGCCATTCAGTACTTC. Translation: CASSLAIQYF. Filled out from reference TRBV5-8 and TRBJ2-4, the complete variable domain reads EAGVTQSPTHLIKTRGQQATLRCSPISGHTSVYWYQQALGLGLQFLLWYDEGEERNRGNFPPRFSGRQFPNYSSELNVNALELEDSALYLCASSLAIQYFGAGTRLSVL.

The chain has TRBV11-1 and TRBJ2-1; 7 bases are a match to TRBD2. V gave up 3 bases and J gave up 0 bases; unmatched junction bases: 14. The CDR3 consists of 19 residues. Germline lookup yields CDR1 SGHAT and CDR2 FQDESV (reference sequence). The CDR3 region is CASSFSGPIDRGSYNEQFF. The CDR3 bases are TGTGCCAGCAGCTTTAGCGGGCCTATCGACCGGGGCTCCTACAATGAGCAGTTCTTC.

The CDR3 loop reads CASSGPILAGADNEQFF. The CDR3 DNA is TGTGCCAGCAGCGGCCCAATACTAGCGGGAGCGGACAATGAGCAGTTCTTC. The genes are TRBV7-9 and TRBJ2-1; 11 bases fit TRBD2. This CDR3 region has 17 residues. CDR1 is SEHNR, CDR2 FQNEAQ, per germline (reference sequence). The V segment lost 5 bases and the J segment 5 bases; nucleotides outside the gene matches: 11. Combining the CDR3 with reference TRBV7-9 and TRBJ2-1 gives the whole variable domain DTGVSQNPRHKITKRGQNVTFRCDPISEHNRLYWYRQTLGQGPEFLTYFQNEAQLEKSRLLSDRFSAERPKGSFSTLEIQRTEQGDSAMYLCASSGPILAGADNEQFFGPGTRLTVL.

This sequence joins TRBV19 and TRBJ2-1; D may be TRBD2 (7 bases). With 3 bases removed from V and 5 bases from J, the gap between germline ends came to 11 bases. Germline CDR1 and CDR2: LNHDA and SQIVND (reference sequence). The CDR3 covers 14 residues. Here the CDR3 DNA reads TGTGCCAGTAGTATGGGGGGGCTTCACAATGAGCAGTTCTTC. Its translation is CASSMGGLHNEQFF.

This clonotype was counted ten times or more. The V gene is TRBV5-1, the J gene TRBJ1-5, with D perhaps matching TRBD1 (5 bases). CDR1 is SGHRS and CDR2 is YFSETQ in the germline V gene. The CDR3 sequence is 13 residues long. V was trimmed by 0 bases and J by 7 bases, leaving 8 bases between them. The CDR3 spells CASSLEGAQPQHF. The CDR3 DNA reads as TGCGCCAGCAGCTTGGAAGGGGCCCAGCCCCAGCATTTT.

This clonotype was seen a few times. This rearrangement joins TRBV5-1 to TRBJ2-7, with D possibly matching TRBD1 (6 bases). Trimming took 0 bases from V and 2 from J, leaving 15 bases between them. CDR3 length equals 16 residues. Germline CDR1 and CDR2: SGHRS and YFSETQ. The chain's CDR3 is CASSLGMTGPTYEQYF. For the CDR3, the DNA is TGCGCCAGCAGCTTGGGGATGACAGGTCCTACCTACGAGCAGTACTTC. The variable domain in full, completed from reference TRBV5-1 and TRBJ2-7, reads KAGVTQTPRYLIKTRGQQVTLSCSPISGHRSVSWYQQTPGQGLQFLFEYFSETQRNKGNFPGRFSGRQFSNSRSEMNVSTLELGDSALYLCASSLGMTGPTYEQYFGPGTRLTVT.

This clonotype was counted between two and nine times. The chain carries TRBV5-1 and TRBJ1-1, with no clear D. Trimming removed 3 bases from V and 1 base from J, with 10 bases in between. The CDR3 spans 14 residues. Per germline, CDR1 SGHRS and CDR2 YFSETQ. CDR3 protein: CASSSGRQNTEAFF. The CDR3 coding sequence is TGCGCCAGCAGCTCTGGACGGCAGAACACTGAAGCTTTCTTT.

This clonotype was observed a handful of times. J is TRBJ1-1 and V is TRBV6-1; D ambiguous. This CDR3 is 11 amino acids long. The ends were cut back, 5 bases at V and 11 bases at J, with 12 bases in the middle. CDR1 and CDR2 (germline): MNHNS, SASEGT. CDR3 coding DNA: TGTGCCAGCAGTCACCCAAGCCCTGCTTTCTTT. This gives the protein CASSHPSPAFF.